These 21 T cell receptor beta chains were sequenced from one sample in a study of beta chain features in type 1 diabetes. Investigators reverse transcribed all isolated RNA, so they sequenced expressed TCRB transcripts. Method: immunoSEQ multiplex PCR; TCRdb's copy keeps in-frame clones and lacks some. The sample holds approximately 250,000 clones; 9% to 10% are singletons and the top ten take under 0.035%. The specimen sequenced was naive CD4+ T cells from blood. Receptor source: a woman in her late teens or twenties in good health.

The chain recombines TRBV15 with TRBJ1-2, with TRBD1 as a possible D gene (5 bases). The germline V gene encodes CDR1 LNHNV and CDR2 YYDKDF (reference sequence). The CDR3 contains 15 residues. V was shortened by 0 bases and J by 4 bases, with 12 bases between the two germline ends. CDR3 protein: CATSRDRGGVYGYTF. Written as DNA, the CDR3 is TGTGCCACCAGCAGAGATCGGGGCGGGGTCTATGGCTACACCTTC.

This clone has at least ten counts. The chain uses TRBV30 and TRBJ1-1; TRBD1 matches 7 bases. Germline V gene lookup returns CDR1 GTSNPN and CDR2 SVGIG (reference sequence). Losses at the gene ends were 6 bases for V and 3 bases for J; bases not matched to a gene: 7. This CDR3 comprises 13 residues. The CDR3 loop is CACRDSGYTEAFF. The CDR3 DNA reads as TGTGCCTGCCGGGACAGTGGGTACACTGAAGCTTTCTTT.

This clone was observed a few times. The chain combines TRBV5-1 with TRBJ2-7; 7 bases align to TRBD2. The V gene's germline CDR1 is SGHRS and CDR2 YFSETQ. V lost 4 bases, J lost 3 bases, and 1 base stayed unmatched. The CDR3 covers 12 residues. The CDR3 DNA reads as TGCGCCAGCAGCCGGGACTACTACGAGCAGTACTTC. This translates into CASSRDYYEQYF.

The chain carries TRBV9 and TRBJ1-1, with D possibly TRBD1 on 5 matching bases. The germline V gene has CDR1 SGDLS and CDR2 YYNGEE. The length of the CDR3 is 14 residues. V lost 3 bases and J 5 bases, leaving 14 bases between the germline ends. The CDR3 is CASSGLGGGTEAFF. The DNA for the CDR3 is TGTGCCAGCAGCGGACTCGGGGGGGGTACTGAAGCTTTCTTT.

The gene calls are TRBV5-1 and TRBJ2-1; maybe TRBD2 (5 bases). V lost 0 bases to trimming and J lost 3 bases, with 16 bases between them. Germline V gives CDR1 SGHRS, CDR2 YFSETQ. The CDR3 loop spans 17 amino acids. The CDR3 coding sequence is TGCGCCAGCAGCTTGGAGAGCCGGGGAGATTACTACAATGAGCAGTTCTTC. Amino acid sequence: CASSLESRGDYYNEQFF.

This chain joins TRBV27 and TRBJ2-5; D is possibly TRBD2 (7 bases). Germline V gene data show CDR1 as MNHEY and CDR2 as SMNVEV (reference sequence). The CDR3 loop spans 14 amino acids. V shed 2 bases and J shed 1 base, with 8 bases lying between them. The CDR3 nucleotides read TGTGCCAGCAGTTTACGGGGGGCCCAAGAGACCCAGTACTTC. Its translation: CASSLRGAQETQYF.

The CDR3 reads CASSQGSEQFF. The CDR3 coding sequence is TGTGCCAGCAGCCAGGGATCTGAGCAGTTCTTC. The chain links TRBV6-5 to TRBJ2-1; TRBD1 might be the D (5 bases). The CDR3 covers 11 residues. Germline V gene data show CDR1 as MNHEY and CDR2 as SVGAGI. V dropped 6 bases and J dropped 9 bases, with 9 bases sitting between them.

This clone was seen a handful of times. The genes are TRBV5-1 and TRBJ2-5; no clear D. In germline, CDR1 is SGHRS, CDR2 YFSETQ. The CDR3 runs to 12 residues. V shed 4 bases and J shed 4 bases, with 8 bases lying between them. The CDR3, as DNA: TGCGCCAGCAGCATAGATAGAGAGACCCAGTACTTC. Protein product: CASSIDRETQYF.

This clone was picked up a small number of times. The V gene is TRBV6-5, the J gene TRBJ2-3; D possibly corresponds to TRBD2 (5 bases). Germline V gene sequence: CDR1 MNHEY, CDR2 SVGAGI. The CDR3 totals 14 residues. Trimming took off 3 bases at V and 1 base at J, with 8 bases between the two ends. CDR3 in amino acids: CASSYVGGTDTQYF. CDR3 bases: TGTGCCAGCAGTTATGTCGGGGGCACAGATACGCAGTATTTT.

In this sample, this clone turned up a few times. The rearrangement joins TRBV6-5 to TRBJ1-1; D possibly corresponds to TRBD1 (5 bases). Per the germline V gene, CDR1 is MNHEY and CDR2 is SVGAGI. V gave up 7 bases and J gave up 3 bases, with 18 bases separating them. The CDR3 runs to 15 residues. The CDR3 DNA is TGTGCCAGCACCCTTTCCCCCCCAGGGTACACTGAAGCTTTCTTT. Its protein product is CASTLSPPGYTEAFF.

The chain is built from TRBV7-3 and TRBJ2-1, with a tentative D call TRBD2 (6 bases). The V end was cut by 3 bases, the J end by 7 bases, with 13 bases between. The germline CDR1 and CDR2 sequences are SGHTA and FQGTGA. The CDR3 spans 14 residues. The CDR3 region is CASSLGAGRNEQFF. Here the CDR3 DNA reads TGTGCCAGCAGCTTGGGAGCGGGCCGGAATGAGCAGTTCTTC.

The table lists this clone with a few counts. This chain links TRBV5-1 with TRBJ2-1, with 8 positions matching TRBD2. Germline-derived CDR1 and CDR2 are SGHRS and YFSETQ. The V gene end was trimmed by 3 bases and the J gene end by 14 bases; junction bases not matched to a gene: 16. The CDR3 totals 15 residues. CDR3 sequence: CASSWGSTGLEFKFF. The CDR3, as DNA: TGCGCCAGCAGCTGGGGAAGCACGGGACTAGAATTTAAGTTCTTC. The whole variable domain, remainder taken from reference TRBV5-1 and TRBJ2-1, is KAGVTQTPRYLIKTRGQQVTLSCSPISGHRSVSWYQQTPGQGLQFLFEYFSETQRNKGNFPGRFSGRQFSNSRSEMNVSTLELGDSALYLCASSWGSTGLEFKFFGPGTRLTVL.

This clone has only a few counts. This chain joins TRBV2 and TRBJ1-2; TRBD1 matches 8 bases. The V segment lost 6 bases and the J segment 6 bases; nucleotides outside the gene matches: 6. The CDR3 is 13 amino acids. CDR1 and CDR2 from the germline V gene are SNHLY and FYNNEI. The CDR3 sequence: CASSGQGGDGYTF. CDR3 sequence (DNA): TGTGCCAGCAGCGGACAGGGAGGAGATGGCTACACCTTC.

This chain joins TRBV5-1 and TRBJ2-3; D is ambiguous. V shed 0 bases and J shed 6 bases, with 17 bases lying between them. The CDR3 contains 16 residues. Germline V CDR1 and CDR2: SGHRS, YFSETQ. CDR3 loop: CASSLGARYSEDTQYF. The CDR3 bases are TGCGCCAGCAGCTTGGGCGCCAGGTATTCCGAGGATACGCAGTATTTT.

About this clone itself: Relative to the germline gene, one junction end is altered; a read error may explain this. This chain uses TRBV7-9 with TRBJ1-4; weak D call: TRBD1 (5 bases). There are 16 residues in the CDR3. In germline, CDR1 is SEHNR, CDR2 FQNEAQ (reference sequence). CDR3 region: CASSLGGGDDSEKLFF. As DNA, the CDR3 is TGTGCCAGCAGTTTAGGTGGAGGGGACGATAGTGAAAAACTGTTTTTT.

This chain connects TRBV5-4 to TRBJ2-7, with 9 bases lining up with TRBD1. Germline CDR1 is SGHNT and CDR2 is YYREEE (reference sequence). Unmatched junction bases numbered 6, after V lost 3 bases and J lost 5 bases. This CDR3 contains 14 residues. For the CDR3, the DNA is TGTGCCAGCAGCTCAATGGACAGGGGCAACGAGCAGTACTTC. This encodes CASSSMDRGNEQYF.

The chain is built from TRBV2 and TRBJ1-1; 7 bases agree with TRBD1. The length of the CDR3 is 12 residues. From germline, CDR1 is SNHLY and CDR2 FYNNEI. The V gene end was trimmed by 4 bases and the J gene end by 6 bases; junction bases not matched to a gene: 2. The CDR3 is CASSVTGSEAFF. CDR3 in DNA: TGTGCCAGCAGTGTGACAGGGTCTGAAGCTTTCTTT.

This chain links TRBV6-1 with TRBJ1-1; D is undetermined. Trimming stripped 0 bases from V and 0 bases from J, with 11 bases between. CDR1 and CDR2 from the germline V gene are MNHNS and SASEGT. This CDR3 is 16 amino acids long. The CDR3 here is CASSEATPFMNTEAFF. The CDR3 nucleotides are TGTGCCAGCAGTGAAGCAACTCCCTTCATGAACACTGAAGCTTTCTTT.

This clone has more than one count but fewer than ten. This rearrangement joins TRBV19 to TRBJ1-2; 8 bases match TRBD1. The germline V gene has CDR1 LNHDA and CDR2 SQIVND (reference sequence). Trimming at V came to 7 bases and at J to 9 bases, leaving 16 bases not matched to a gene. The CDR3 is 15 residues long. CDR3 sequence reads: CASNYPGQANRSYTF. CDR3 nucleotides: TGTGCCAGTAACTATCCGGGACAGGCGAATAGAAGCTACACCTTC.

The rearrangement links TRBV1 to TRBJ2-5; no DNA check was done on the table's D call, TRBD2. TRBV1 is shown as a pseudogene. This CDR3 is 15 amino acids long. The DNA of the CDR3 is TGCACCAGCAGCCAAGAGGCTGCGGGGTGGGAGACCCAGTACTTC. Encoded protein: CTSSQEAAGWETQYF.

The chain has TRBV5-1 and TRBJ2-7, with D unresolved. Germline V gene sequence: CDR1 SGHRS, CDR2 YFSETQ. CDR3 length equals 13 residues. V lost 5 bases and J lost 3, with 12 bases in between. The CDR3 sequence: CASRPDWHYEQYF. CDR3 sequence (DNA): TGCGCCAGCAGACCTGACTGGCACTACGAGCAGTACTTC.